A selection of T cell receptor beta chains follows, all from one sample in a study of T-cell memory formation after mild COVID-19. Each CDR3 protein is one row after TCRdb ran MiXCR on the 5' RACE reads. Counted here are about 100,000 distinct CDR3 sequences, over 13% occurring once; the ten biggest clones make up around 43%. Sequencing used PBMCs or a T cell subset sorted from them (not recorded which). These receptors were obtained from a man aged 18 to 30 who had mild COVID-19 (a few samples of this study predate the infection). Cell type and time point are not known. Both conserved end residues are part of each CDR3. The D gene is left open where the match is weak. Expanded clones get a size class; other rows say once, few or many, or leave the size out.

d_gene,j_gene,v_gene,abundance,CDR3nt,CDR3aa
-,TRBJ2-7,TRBV6-5,-,TGTGCCAGCAGCCTCAGGGGTAACTACGAGCAGTACTTC,CASSLRGNYEQYF
TRBD2,TRBJ2-3,TRBV5-6,-,TGTGCCAGCAGCTCAATTCTAGCGGGGGGGATAGATACGCAGTATTTT,CASSSILAGGIDTQYF
-,TRBJ2-1,TRBV14,-,TGTGCCAGCAGCCCACCTCCGGTCTGGGACACCTACAATGAGCAGTTCTTC,CASSPPPVWDTYNEQFF
TRBD1,TRBJ1-5,TRBV4-1,once,TGCGCCAGCAGCCAAGGGGGTGGGACAGCCAATCAGCCCCAGCATTTT,CASSQGGGTANQPQHF
-,TRBJ2-1,TRBV29-1,many,TGCAGCGTCGAACTCTGGAATGAGCAGTTCTTC,CSVELWNEQFF
TRBD1,TRBJ1-2,TRBV20-1,-,TGCAGTGCTAGACCCAAGCAGGGACAGCTATATGGCTACACCTTC,CSARPKQGQLYGYTF
-,TRBJ2-1,TRBV5-1,many,TGCGCCAGCAGCTTGGGTTGGGGGAATGAGCAGTTCTTC,CASSLGWGNEQFF
TRBD1,TRBJ2-5,TRBV29-1,few,TGCAGCGTTGAAGAAATGAGGGCAGGGGGTCGTAAGACCCAGTACTTC,CSVEEMRAGGRKTQYF
TRBD2,TRBJ2-3,TRBV7-4,-,TGTGCCAGCAGCTTTCCCGGACTAGCGGCAAAAGCATGCACAGATACGCAGTATTTT,CASSFPGLAAKACTDTQYF
-,TRBJ2-1,TRBV7-9,few,TGTGCCAGCAGCTCAGGACCAGGCACCTACAATGAGCAGTTCTTC,CASSSGPGTYNEQFF
-,TRBJ2-7,TRBV6-5,few,TGTGCCAGCAGTTACCAAGGACCAATTCACCCCTACGAGCAGTACTTC,CASSYQGPIHPYEQYF
-,TRBJ1-5,TRBV4-2,-,TGTGCCAGCAGGGGGGGGGACCAGCCCCAGCATTTT,CASRGGDQPQHF
-,TRBJ1-1,TRBV5-5,-,TGTGCCAGCCTTGGACAGCGTGAAGCTTTCTTT,CASLGQREAFF
-,TRBJ1-6,TRBV27,few,TGTGCCAGCGGTTCATCACCCCTCCACTTT,CASGSSPLHF
-,TRBJ1-2,TRBV27,many,TGTGCCAGCAGTTTACAAGCGCGGGGCCCGGAGGGCTACACCTTC,CASSLQARGPEGYTF
-,TRBJ2-1,TRBV6-2/TRBV6-3,-,TGTGCCAGCAGTCGACTCCCCCCCTACAATGAGCAGTTCTTC,CASSRLPPYNEQFF
-,TRBJ1-2,TRBV29-1,-,TGCAGCGGGTGGGGGGACGACTATGGCTACACCTTC,CSGWGDDYGYTF
-,TRBJ1-2,TRBV29-1,few,TGCAGCGTCGACAGGAATCCTAACTATGGCTACACCTTC,CSVDRNPNYGYTF
TRBD1,TRBJ1-2,TRBV19,-,TGTGCCAGTCGTCCACAGGGGCCACATGGCTACACCTTC,CASRPQGPHGYTF
-,TRBJ2-2,TRBV5-1,many,TGCGCCAGCAACGAGCGTCACCGCGATACCGGGGAGCTGTTTTTT,CASNERHRDTGELFF
TRBD1,TRBJ2-5,TRBV11-2,-,TGTGCCAGCAGCCGCGGACAGGTGGAAGAGACCCAGTACTTC,CASSRGQVEETQYF
-,TRBJ1-1,TRBV27,few,TGTGCCAGCAGTTTATCCCCGGACCTCGAAGCTTTCTTT,CASSLSPDLEAFF
-,TRBJ1-3,TRBV6-5,-,TGTGCCAGCAGCATTGGGGGATCTGGAAACACCATATATTTT,CASSIGGSGNTIYF
-,TRBJ1-4,TRBV20-1,few,TGCAGTGCTAGCATCGGGACGGATGAAAAACTGTTTTTT,CSASIGTDEKLFF
-,TRBJ1-1,TRBV12-3/TRBV12-4,many,TGTGCCAGCAGTTTTAGGACCGCTAACACTGAAGCTTTCTTT,CASSFRTANTEAFF
TRBD2,TRBJ2-7,TRBV9,-,TGTGCCAGCAGCGGACCGGGAGGCTCCTACGAGCAGTACTTC,CASSGPGGSYEQYF
TRBD1,TRBJ2-7,TRBV5-1,many,TGCGCCAGCAGCTGGGACAGCGATTACGAGCAGTACTTC,CASSWDSDYEQYF
-,TRBJ1-2,TRBV23-1,once,TGCGCCAGCAGCCGAGCGGCGGACAGCCGAGCTAACTATGGCTACACCTTC,CASSRAADSRANYGYTF
-,TRBJ2-3,TRBV7-6,few,TGTGCCAGCAGCTTAAATCCGGATACGCAGTATTTT,CASSLNPDTQYF
-,TRBJ2-2,TRBV18,-,TGTGCCAGCTCACCTACCGGACACCTTAACACCGGGGAGCTGTTTTTT,CASSPTGHLNTGELFF
-,TRBJ2-1,TRBV4-3,-,TGCGCCAGCAGCCAAGACCAGGGCGACAATGAGCAGTTCTTC,CASSQDQGDNEQFF
-,TRBJ1-5,TRBV27,few,TGTGCCAGCAGTTTAGGGTCAAATAGCAATCAGCCCCAGCATTTT,CASSLGSNSNQPQHF
-,TRBJ2-5,TRBV6-5,few,TGTGCCAGCAGTGACCGACTAGTGCCCCAAGAGACCCAGTACTTC,CASSDRLVPQETQYF
-,TRBJ2-1,TRBV5-1,few,TGCGCCAGCAGCTTGGCCGGCGGGAATCCTTACAATGAGCAGTTCTTC,CASSLAGGNPYNEQFF
TRBD2,TRBJ2-1,TRBV27,few,TGTGCCAGCAGTTTTGCGGGGGGGCCGGGTGAGCAGTTCTTC,CASSFAGGPGEQFF
-,TRBJ2-2,TRBV5-1,-,TGCGCCAGCAGCTTTGTTCCCGGGGAGCTGTTTTTT,CASSFVPGELFF
-,TRBJ1-5,TRBV5-1,-,TGCGCCAGCAGCTTGGCTAGAGGGCAGCCCCAGCATTTT,CASSLARGQPQHF
-,TRBJ1-5,TRBV4-1,many,TGCGCCAGCAGCCACGGGGGCCAGTTCAATCAGCCCCAGCATTTT,CASSHGGQFNQPQHF
-,TRBJ1-1,TRBV6-5,-,TGTGCCAGCAGTTACTTACAGGATCCGAACACTGAAGCTTTCTTT,CASSYLQDPNTEAFF
TRBD2,TRBJ2-2,TRBV4-2,-,TGTGCCAGCAGCCAAGATTATGGGACTAGCTCCGGGGAGCTGTTTTTT,CASSQDYGTSSGELFF
-,TRBJ1-2,TRBV4-1,-,TGCGCCAGCAGCCAAGAGGGGACACGTCCCCTCTGGAATGGCTACACCTTC,CASSQEGTRPLWNGYTF
-,TRBJ2-1,TRBV11-2,few,TGTGCCAGCAGGCTTACGGAGAGGGTGACTATCAATGAGCAGTTCTTC,CASRLTERVTINEQFF
TRBD2,TRBJ2-3,TRBV4-1,many,TGCGCCAGCAGCCAAGATCCCCATCGGGGGGGGTACACAGATACGCAGTATTTT,CASSQDPHRGGYTDTQYF
-,TRBJ2-3,TRBV21-1,-,TGTGCCAGCAGCAAAACAATGAGGGGTGATACGCAGTATTTT,CASSKTMRGDTQYF
-,TRBJ1-2,TRBV20-1,-,TGCAGTGCTAGGGGGACTTGGGGCTATGGCTACACCTTC,CSARGTWGYGYTF
-,TRBJ1-2,TRBV6-5,-,TGTGCCAGCAGCCTGTGGGGGTATGGCTACACCTTC,CASSLWGYGYTF
TRBD1,TRBJ2-5,TRBV15,few,TGTGCCACCAGCGAAACAGGGGGTGCGCAAGAGACCCAGTACTTC,CATSETGGAQETQYF
TRBD2,TRBJ2-5,TRBV5-1,-,TGCGCCAGCAGCCCGGGACTAGCGGGGATGGAGACCCAGTACTTC,CASSPGLAGMETQYF
-,TRBJ1-1,TRBV7-8,few,TGTGCCAGCAGCTTAGTCGGGACATCGGGAACTGAAGCTTTCTTT,CASSLVGTSGTEAFF
-,TRBJ1-1,TRBV7-2,few,TGTGCCAGCAGCTTAGCAATCAGGGGCGCTGAAGCTTTCTTT,CASSLAIRGAEAFF
-,TRBJ2-1,TRBV18,few,TGTGCCAGCTCACCACTGGGGGTGGGCGATGAGCAGTTCTTC,CASSPLGVGDEQFF
-,TRBJ2-1,TRBV6-5,few,TGTGCCAGCAGTTACAAGAAGGGGTCCCTCCCCTACAATGAGCAGTTCTTC,CASSYKKGSLPYNEQFF
-,TRBJ1-1,TRBV4-3,-,TGCGCCAGCAGCCAAGATCTTAGAGGGGCCACTGAAGCTTTCTTT,CASSQDLRGATEAFF